The T cell receptor beta chain under discussion was sequenced for a study of Tregs in tolerant kidney transplant recipients. Overall study results and limits: Findings come from small patient numbers and require larger validation. Changing PCR primers prevented nucleotide comparison between some patients' samples.

Clones were sequenced by immunoSEQ multiplex PCR, and TCRdb holds only the in-frame ones, with some missing. The sample consists of about 77,000 clones, roughly 98% of them appearing once. Thawed PBMCs were FACS-sorted into unstimulated CD4+CD25+CD127- regulatory T cells, CD4+CD25- non-regulatory cells, CD4 and CD8 cells. Notes on this clone: Its matching antigen is unknown.

The CDR3 is 11 amino acids. Trimming removed 0 bases from V and 8 bases from J, with 7 bases in between. Germline CDR1 and CDR2: GTSNPN and SVGIG (reference sequence). The sequence was obtained from a human donor who received a combined kidney and bone marrow transplant. This material consisted of CD4+ T cells from blood, taken before the transplant. The V gene is TRBV30, the J gene TRBJ1-2, with D possibly matching TRBD1 (6 bases). In DNA, the CDR3 is TGTGCCTGGAGTGTAGGGGGAGGCTACACCTTC. This encodes CAWSVGGGYTF.